Each of the 27 T cell receptor beta chains below was sequenced from the same sample in a study of metastatic and nonmetastatic thyroid tumors. There were no patients who had received any treatment before thyroid surgery. With MiXCR, TCRdb called clones anew from the PCR reads. The repertoire holds 30,000 to 50,000 clones, with approximately 13% as singletons. The sample comprised blood. The source is a female donor with papillary thyroid cancer or a benign thyroid nodule (not recorded which). Some clones in this sample may be carry-over from other donors' samples.

This clone has at least ten counts. The chain recombines TRBV5-5 with TRBJ2-5; unclear D gene. From germline, CDR1 is SGHKS and CDR2 YYEKEE (reference sequence). This CDR3 spans 12 amino acids. The V end was cut by 0 bases, the J end by 7 bases, with 7 bases between. CDR3 loop: CASSLDFGTQYF. Written as DNA, the CDR3 is TGTGCCAGCAGCTTGGATTTTGGGACCCAGTACTTC.

This clone was observed a few times. Mismatch with germline at one junction end may stem from a read error. V is TRBV24-1 and J is TRBJ2-5, with 8 bases identical to TRBD2. The CDR3 contains 14 residues. Germline loops: CDR1 KGHDR, CDR2 SFDVKD. The CDR3 DNA sequence: TGTGCCACCAGTTATTTGCGGGGGGCGGAGACCCAGTACTTC. It is translated as CATSYLRGAETQYF.

This clone was detected ten times or more. The rearrangement uses TRBV20-1 and TRBJ1-3, with a possible D match to TRBD1 (5 bases). The V end lost 0 bases, the J end lost 4 bases, and 7 bases lay between the germline ends. Germline-derived CDR1 and CDR2 are DFQATT and SNEGSKA (reference sequence). This CDR3 region has 13 residues. CDR3 sequence (DNA): TGCAGTGCTAGAGAGGGGGGGGGAAACACCATATATTTT. Protein product: CSAREGGGNTIYF.

This clone was counted at least ten times. V gene TRBV27 combines with J gene TRBJ1-5, with D perhaps TRBD1 (6 bases). The CDR3 has 14 residues. The V gene lost 4 bases and the J gene lost 4 bases, with 11 bases spanning the gap. The germline V gene has CDR1 MNHEY and CDR2 SMNVEV (reference sequence). The CDR3 nucleotides are TGTGCCAGCAGTTCCCGACAGGCGAATCAGCCCCAGCATTTT. It is translated as CASSSRQANQPQHF.

This clone has a count of ten or more. The CDR3 sequence is CASSPYGGNEKLFF. The CDR3, as DNA: TGTGCCAGCAGTCCCTACGGGGGTAATGAAAAACTGTTTTTT. The chain uses TRBV12-3 or TRBV12-4 and TRBJ1-4; TRBD1 might be the D (5 bases). The CDR3 contains 14 residues. V was clipped by 5 bases and J by 4 bases, with 11 bases between them.

This clone came up many times. The chain combines TRBV5-1 with TRBJ2-5; tentative D call: TRBD2 (6 bases). CDR1 is SGHRS and CDR2 is YFSETQ in the germline V gene. CDR3 length: 15 residues. The V end lost 4 bases, the J end lost 5 bases, and 18 bases lay between the germline ends. This CDR3 reads CASSLPTGTRETQYF. CDR3 bases: TGCGCCAGCAGCCTCCCAACTGGGACTCGGGAGACCCAGTACTTC.

This clone is termed medium-sized. The V call is TRBV6-5, the J call TRBJ2-2, with D perhaps TRBD1 (6 bases). The CDR3 is 15 amino acids. The germline CDR1 and CDR2 sequences are MNHEY and SVGAGI. The V end lost 2 bases, the J end lost 3 bases, and 10 bases lay between the germline ends. CDR3 sequence (DNA): TGTGCCAGCAGTTACACAGGGACACACACCGGGGAGCTGTTTTTT. It yields the protein CASSYTGTHTGELFF.

This clone occurred many times. This sequence joins TRBV9 and TRBJ2-1, with TRBD2 identical over 10 bases. Germline V CDR1 and CDR2: SGDLS, YYNGEE. The CDR3 totals 13 residues. The V segment lost 9 bases and the J segment 3 bases; nucleotides outside the gene matches: 3. This CDR3 reads CATLAGLYNEQFF. In DNA, the CDR3 is TGTGCCACACTAGCGGGACTCTACAATGAGCAGTTCTTC.

This clone has a count of ten or more. V is TRBV28 and J is TRBJ2-7; D possibly corresponds to TRBD2 (6 bases). Between the trimmed V and J ends, which lost 4 bases and 3 bases, there was a span of 19 bases. In germline, CDR1 is MDHEN, CDR2 SYDVKM. The CDR3 totals 16 residues. CDR3 in DNA: TGTGCCAGCAGTTCTCTCTCCGGGACTCTCATCTACGAGCAGTACTTC. Translating gives CASSSLSGTLIYEQYF.

Many counts were recorded for this clone. The chain joins TRBV7-9 to TRBJ2-2, with a weak D call TRBD1 (5 bases). The V gene lost 3 bases and the J gene lost 1 base, with 9 bases spanning the gap. The germline V gene encodes CDR1 SEHNR and CDR2 FQNEAQ (reference sequence). The CDR3 has 15 residues. The CDR3 DNA is TGTGCCAGCAGCTTTACAGGAATGAACACCGGGGAGCTGTTTTTT. As protein: CASSFTGMNTGELFF.

With respect to this clone: The conserved phenylalanine or tryptophan is not found at the CDR3 terminus, so this likely reflects a read error. The chain uses TRBV28 and TRBJ1-1; no firm D call. The CDR3 has 11 residues. From germline, CDR1 is MDHEN and CDR2 SYDVKM. This CDR3 is CVSSLRVQAFS. CDR3 DNA: TGTGTCAGCAGTTTAAGGGTACAAGCTTTCTCT.

This clone occurred many times. This chain connects TRBV6-1 to TRBJ1-1; D not resolved. Germline V CDR1 and CDR2: MNHNS, SASEGT. Trimming stripped 6 bases from V and 2 bases from J, with 22 bases between. The CDR3 has 17 amino acids. CDR3 sequence: CASSPYGESSRNTEAFF. CDR3 DNA: TGTGCCAGCAGCCCATACGGGGAAAGTAGTCGAAACACTGAAGCTTTCTTT.

There are many counts of this clone. This chain uses TRBV20-1 with TRBJ2-1; possible D gene TRBD2, 5 bases. CDR1 and CDR2 from the germline V gene are DFQATT and SNEGSKA (reference sequence). This CDR3 has 14 amino acids. Trimming took 3 bases from V and 1 from J, leaving 10 bases between them. CDR3 sequence: CSARGSGSYNEQFF. The DNA for the CDR3 is TGCAGTGCTAGGGGGAGTGGGTCCTACAATGAGCAGTTCTTC.

This clone appeared many times. V is TRBV5-1 and J is TRBJ1-1; weak D call: TRBD1 (5 bases). Germline CDR1 reads SGHRS; CDR2 reads YFSETQ. The CDR3 is made up of 13 amino acids. The V and J ends lost 3 bases and 7 bases respectively, with 13 bases between them. CDR3 nucleotide sequence: TGCGCCAGCAGCTGGGCGGGAGGGGTTGAAGCTTTCTTT. The encoded protein is CASSWAGGVEAFF.

On this clone itself: This may be a read error, as it is one base from a much larger clone. The chain links TRBV3-1 to TRBJ1-1; possible D gene TRBD1, 5 bases. This CDR3 comprises 14 residues. V lost 5 bases, J lost 1 base, and 11 bases lay in between. CDR1 is LGHDT and CDR2 is YNNKEL in the germline V gene (reference sequence). The CDR3 sequence: CASSWGVSNTEAFF. CDR3 DNA: TGTGCCAGCAGCTGGGGGGTATCGAACACTGAAGCTTTCTTT.

This clone was detected ten times or more. The gene calls are TRBV6-5 and TRBJ2-5; D is undetermined. CDR3 length: 16 amino acids. Trimming stripped 2 bases from V and 5 bases from J, with 18 bases between. The germline V gene encodes CDR1 MNHEY and CDR2 SVGAGI. The CDR3 loop reads CASSYLSFGSRETQYF. CDR3 bases: TGTGCCAGCAGTTACCTATCTTTCGGTAGTAGGGAGACCCAGTACTTC.

This clone showed up many times. This chain connects TRBV20-1 to TRBJ2-5, with 8 nucleotides matching TRBD1. After removal of 4 bases from V and 2 bases from J, the junction contained 3 bases not matched to a gene. CDR1 and CDR2 (germline): DFQATT, SNEGSKA (reference sequence). The CDR3 spans 13 residues. CDR3 region: CSANTGGQETQYF. The CDR3 nucleotides are TGCAGTGCTAACACAGGGGGGCAAGAGACCCAGTACTTC.

The sample holds many counts of this clone. This rearrangement joins TRBV14 to TRBJ2-5; 8 bases align to TRBD2. CDR1 and CDR2 (germline): SGHDN, FVKESK. J gave up 4 bases and V 4 bases, and 8 bases lay outside the gene matches. This CDR3 comprises 15 residues. The CDR3 sequence: CASSRRDLAGETQYF. The CDR3 coding sequence is TGTGCCAGCAGCCGTAGAGACCTAGCGGGAGAGACCCAGTACTTC. The whole variable domain, remainder taken from reference TRBV14 and TRBJ2-5, is EAGVTQFPSHSVIEKGQTVTLRCDPISGHDNLYWYRRVMGKEIKFLLHFVKESKQDESGMPNNRFLAERTGGTYSTLKVQPAELEDSGVYFCASSRRDLAGETQYFGPGTRLLVL.

This clone was seen at least ten times. The V and J genes are TRBV11-3 and TRBJ2-5, with a tentative D call TRBD1 (5 bases). Deletions cut 0 bases from V and 1 base from J, with 9 bases between. The CDR3 consists of 15 residues. The germline gives CDR1 SGHNT, CDR2 YENEEA. The CDR3 DNA reads TGTGCCAGCAGCTTAGATCCGACAGTCCAAGAGACCCAGTACTTC. It translates to CASSLDPTVQETQYF.

This clone is judged medium-sized (0.01 to 0.1%). The chain is built from TRBV6-2 or TRBV6-3 and TRBJ2-7; D is tentatively TRBD1 or TRBD2 (5 bases each). The CDR3 totals 15 residues. V lost 5 bases and J lost 2, with 16 bases in between. Germline CDR1 reads MNHEY; CDR2 reads SVGEGT. For the CDR3, the DNA is TGTGCCAGCAGTACTACTCCGGGACGGACCTACGAGCAGTACTTC. Amino acid sequence: CASSTTPGRTYEQYF.

This clone has more than one count but fewer than ten. At the DNA level, this CDR3 is encoded by other sequences in the same sample as well. The chain carries TRBV27 and TRBJ2-1; 7 bases fit TRBD2. The V segment lost 5 bases and the J segment 5 bases; nucleotides outside the gene matches: 9. Germline CDR1 reads MNHEY; CDR2 reads SMNVEV (reference sequence). This CDR3 spans 15 amino acids. CDR3 DNA sequence: TGTGCCAGCAGTCTAGGGACTATCGGAGACAATGAGCAGTTCTTC. This translates into CASSLGTIGDNEQFF.

The CDR3 protein is CASRTSSSDTQYF. CDR3 DNA: TGTGCCAGCAGAACTAGCTCGTCAGATACGCAGTATTTT. The V and J genes are TRBV5-8 and TRBJ2-3; weak D call: TRBD2 (6 bases). The CDR3 extends over 13 amino acids. V lost 5 bases, J lost 4 bases, and 11 bases lay in between. The germline V gene has CDR1 SGHTS and CDR2 YDEGEE. Filled out from reference TRBV5-8 and TRBJ2-3, the complete variable domain reads EAGVTQSPTHLIKTRGQQATLRCSPISGHTSVYWYQQALGLGLQFLLWYDEGEERNRGNFPPRFSGRQFPNYSSELNVNALELEDSALYLCASRTSSSDTQYFGPGTRLTVL.

This chain uses TRBV7-3 with TRBJ2-3; D might be TRBD1 (5 bases). Between the trimmed V and J ends, which lost 4 bases and 3 bases, there was a span of 17 bases. This CDR3 has 16 residues. Germline V lookup: CDR1 SGHTA, CDR2 FQGTGA. CDR3 sequence: CASSYQGGRRTDTQYF. The DNA of the CDR3 is TGTGCCAGCAGCTATCAGGGTGGACGGAGAACAGATACGCAGTATTTT.

This clone was detected ten times or more. The genes are TRBV15 and TRBJ2-5, with 12 bases that match TRBD2. The CDR3 is 15 amino acids. The J segment lost 5 bases and the V segment lost 4 bases, leaving 5 bases of the junction unmatched. Germline CDR1 LNHNV, CDR2 YYDKDF (reference sequence). The CDR3 sequence is CATSTRLAGVETQYF. The CDR3 DNA is TGTGCCACCAGCACCCGACTAGCGGGAGTCGAGACCCAGTACTTC.

A note on this clone: It may be a read error: a sequence one base away is much more abundant. V usage is TRBV20-1 and J usage is TRBJ1-4, with D unclear. V gave up 1 base and J gave up 8 bases, with 8 bases separating them. There are 12 residues in the CDR3. CDR1 and CDR2 from the germline V gene are DFQATT and SNEGSKA (reference sequence). The CDR3 sequence is CSARVQQEKLFF. CDR3 bases: TGCAGTGCTAGAGTACAGCAGGAAAAACTGTTTTTT.

This rearrangement joins TRBV28 to TRBJ2-3, with D possibly TRBD1 on 6 matching bases. Germline assignment: CDR1 MDHEN and CDR2 SYDVKM. The CDR3 has 16 amino acids. Between the trimmed V and J ends, which lost 5 bases and 7 bases, there was a span of 22 bases. The CDR3 region has the DNA TGTGCCAGCAGTACACCCCGGGACACAGTCATATATACGCAGTATTTT. This sequence encodes CASSTPRDTVIYTQYF.

In DNA form, the CDR3 reads TGTGCCAGCAGCCCGAAGGGACTAGCGGGAGGGGCCGGGGAGCTGTTTTTT. This codes for CASSPKGLAGGAGELFF. This sequence joins TRBV4-2 and TRBJ2-2; 16 positions match TRBD2. This CDR3 has 17 amino acids. J gave up 6 bases and V 4 bases, and 5 bases lay outside the gene matches. Germline V gene lookup returns CDR1 LGHNA and CDR2 YNFKEQ.